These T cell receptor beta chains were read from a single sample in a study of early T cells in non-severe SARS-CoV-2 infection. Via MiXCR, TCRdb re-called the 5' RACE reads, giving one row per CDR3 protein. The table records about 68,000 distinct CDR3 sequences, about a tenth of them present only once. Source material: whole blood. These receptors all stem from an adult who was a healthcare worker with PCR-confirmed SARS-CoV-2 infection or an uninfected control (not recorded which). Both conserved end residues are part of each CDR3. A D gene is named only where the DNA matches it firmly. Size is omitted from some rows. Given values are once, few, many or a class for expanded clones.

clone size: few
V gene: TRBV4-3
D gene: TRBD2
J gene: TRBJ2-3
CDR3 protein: CASSPGTSGTNRDTQYF
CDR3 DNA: TGCGCCAGCAGCCCGGGGACTAGCGGAACCAATCGGGATACGCAGTATTTT

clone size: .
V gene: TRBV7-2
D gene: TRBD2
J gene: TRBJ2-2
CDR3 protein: CASSLFVGGMAGELFF
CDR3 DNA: TGTGCCAGCAGCTTATTCGTGGGAGGGATGGCCGGGGAGCTGTTTTTT

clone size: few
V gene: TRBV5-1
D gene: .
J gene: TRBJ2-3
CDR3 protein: CASSLGWGSTDTQYF
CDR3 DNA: TGCGCCAGCAGCTTGGGATGGGGTTCCACAGATACGCAGTATTTT

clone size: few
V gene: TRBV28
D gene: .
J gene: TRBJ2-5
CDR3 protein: CASSSPPETQYF
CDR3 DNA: TGTGCCAGCAGTTCCCCCCCCGAGACCCAGTACTTC

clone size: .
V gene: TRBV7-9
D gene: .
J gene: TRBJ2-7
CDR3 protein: CASSLSALYEQYF
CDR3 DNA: TGTGCCAGCAGCTTATCTGCACTCTACGAGCAGTACTTC

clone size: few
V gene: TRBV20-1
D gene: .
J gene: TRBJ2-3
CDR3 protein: CSARPKGADTQYF
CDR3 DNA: TGCAGTGCTAGACCGAAGGGGGCAGATACGCAGTATTTT

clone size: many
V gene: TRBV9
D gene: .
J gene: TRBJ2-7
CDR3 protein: CASSDGGNYEQYF
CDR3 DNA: TGTGCCAGCAGCGATGGGGGAAACTACGAGCAGTACTTC

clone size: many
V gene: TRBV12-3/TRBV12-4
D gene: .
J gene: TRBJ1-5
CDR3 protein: CASSLSGNQPQHF
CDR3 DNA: TGTGCCAGCAGTTTGAGCGGCAATCAGCCCCAGCATTTT

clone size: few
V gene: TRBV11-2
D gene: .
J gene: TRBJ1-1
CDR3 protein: CASSPQGGNTEAFF
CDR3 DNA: TGTGCCAGCAGTCCCCAGGGCGGAAACACTGAAGCTTTCTTT

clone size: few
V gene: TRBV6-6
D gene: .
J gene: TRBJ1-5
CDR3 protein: CASSQTQGNQPQHF
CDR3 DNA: TGTGCCAGCAGCCAAACACAGGGTAATCAGCCCCAGCATTTT

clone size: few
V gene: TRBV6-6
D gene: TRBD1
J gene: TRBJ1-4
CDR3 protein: CASIRDRGNEKLFF
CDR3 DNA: TGTGCCAGCATCCGGGACAGGGGCAACGAAAAACTGTTTTTT

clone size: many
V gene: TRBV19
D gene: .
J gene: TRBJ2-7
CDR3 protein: CASSPGSGYEQYF
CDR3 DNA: TGTGCCAGTAGCCCCGGCAGCGGGTACGAGCAGTACTTC

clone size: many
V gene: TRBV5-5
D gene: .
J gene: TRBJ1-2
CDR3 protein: CASSLQGNNYGYTF
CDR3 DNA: TGTGCCAGCAGCTTGCAGGGCAATAACTATGGCTACACCTTC

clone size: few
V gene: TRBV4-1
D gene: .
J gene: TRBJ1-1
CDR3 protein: CASSPRIYTEAFF
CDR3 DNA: TGCGCCAGCAGCCCTCGGATTTACACTGAAGCTTTCTTT

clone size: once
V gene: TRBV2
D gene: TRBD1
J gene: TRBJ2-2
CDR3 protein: CASSGQGIAGELFF
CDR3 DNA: TGTGCCAGCAGTGGACAGGGGATCGCCGGGGAGCTGTTTTTT

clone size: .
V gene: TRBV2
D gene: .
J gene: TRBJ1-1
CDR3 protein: CVSSSQLWAEAFF
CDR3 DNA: TGTGTCAGCAGTTCACAGCTCTGGGCTGAAGCTTTCTTT

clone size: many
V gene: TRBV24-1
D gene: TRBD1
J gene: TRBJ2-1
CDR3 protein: CATSDEYEQGVSSYNEQFF
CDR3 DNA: TGTGCCACCAGTGATGAGTATGAACAGGGGGTCAGCTCCTACAATGAGCAGTTCTTC

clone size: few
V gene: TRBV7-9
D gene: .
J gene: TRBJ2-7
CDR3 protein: CASSLAPGLYEQYF
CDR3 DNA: TGTGCCAGCAGCTTAGCGCCGGGCTTATACGAGCAGTACTTC

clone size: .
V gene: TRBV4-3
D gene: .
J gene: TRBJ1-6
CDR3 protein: CASSQDTSSYNSPLHF
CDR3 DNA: TGCGCCAGCAGCCAAGATACGAGCTCCTATAATTCACCCCTCCACTTT

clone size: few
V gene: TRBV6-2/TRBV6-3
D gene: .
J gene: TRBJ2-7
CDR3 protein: CASSDPLVREQYF
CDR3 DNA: TGTGCCAGCAGTGACCCTCTCGTAAGGGAGCAGTACTTC

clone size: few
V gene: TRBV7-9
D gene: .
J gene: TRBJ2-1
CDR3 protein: CASSWPGTGSYNEQFF
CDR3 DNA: TGTGCCAGCAGCTGGCCAGGGACTGGCTCCTACAATGAGCAGTTCTTC

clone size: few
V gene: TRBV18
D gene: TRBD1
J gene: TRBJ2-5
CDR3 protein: CASSAQGMLETQYF
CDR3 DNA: TGTGCCAGCTCAGCACAGGGGATGCTGGAGACCCAGTACTTC